This T cell receptor (beta chain) emerged from a study of regulatory dendritic cells for organ transplantation. For this clone: Its antigen is currently unknown.

Method: immunoSEQ multiplex PCR; TCRdb's copy keeps in-frame clones and lacks some. The table lists approximately 12,000 clones, 89% of them singletons. The study's findings and limits: Naive T cells showed high diversity, memory cells less, memory CD8+ least. Resting memory CD8+ T cells held the most alloreactive clonotypes.

Sorted T cells were CFSE-labeled and cultured 5 days with allogeneic regulatory or mature dendritic cells at 1:10. CD4+ or CD8+ T cells were sorted as naive CD45RA+ or memory CD45RO+. Sequenced material: naive CD8+ T cells from blood cultured with regulatory dendritic cells. Subset meaning: CD45RA+ naive T cells. The receptor was isolated from a human donor in good health.

The CDR3 protein is CASSPGRNTGELFF. The CDR3 bases are TGTGCCAGCAGCCCGGGACGGAACACCGGGGAGCTGTTTTTT. The chain is built from TRBV6-5 and TRBJ2-2; D may match TRBD1 or TRBD2 (5 bases each). This CDR3 is built from 14 residues. Trimming shortened V by 6 bases and J by 1 base, and 9 bases separated the two germline ends. In germline, CDR1 is MNHEY, CDR2 SVGAGI.